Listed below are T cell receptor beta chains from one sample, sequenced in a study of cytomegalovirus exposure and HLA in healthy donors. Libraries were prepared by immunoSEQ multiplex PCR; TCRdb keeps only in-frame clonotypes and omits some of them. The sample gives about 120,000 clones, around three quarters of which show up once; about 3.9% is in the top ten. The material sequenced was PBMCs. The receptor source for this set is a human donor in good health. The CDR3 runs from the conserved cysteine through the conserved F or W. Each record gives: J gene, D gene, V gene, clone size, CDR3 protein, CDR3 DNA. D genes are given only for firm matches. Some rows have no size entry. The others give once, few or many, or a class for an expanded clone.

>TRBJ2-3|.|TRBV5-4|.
CASSSTRGTSTDTQYF
TGTGCCAGCAGTTCGACCAGGGGAACTAGCACAGATACGCAGTATTTT
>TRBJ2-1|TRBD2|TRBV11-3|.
CASSPGLGSYNEQFF
TGTGCCAGCAGCCCCGGACTAGGTTCCTACAATGAGCAGTTCTTC
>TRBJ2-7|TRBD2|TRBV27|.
CASSLSSSGRPDSYEQYF
TGTGCCAGCAGTTTATCGTCTAGCGGGAGGCCCGACTCCTACGAGCAGTACTTC
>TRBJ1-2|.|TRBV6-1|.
CASSEGSYGYTF
TGTGCCAGCAGTGAAGGCAGCTATGGCTACACCTTC
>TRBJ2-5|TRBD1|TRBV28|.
CASIPGQVQETQYF
TGTGCCAGCATCCCCGGACAGGTTCAAGAGACCCAGTACTTC
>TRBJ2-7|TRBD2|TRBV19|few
CASSIDMASGRDEQYF
TGTGCCAGTAGTATAGATATGGCTAGCGGGAGGGACGAGCAGTACTTC
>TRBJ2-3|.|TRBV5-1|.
CASSHPSGTDTQYF
TGCGCCAGCAGCCACCCCAGCGGGACAGATACGCAGTATTTT
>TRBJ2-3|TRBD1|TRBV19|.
CASSIRGQHTDTQYF
TGTGCCAGTAGTATAAGGGGACAGCACACAGATACGCAGTATTTT
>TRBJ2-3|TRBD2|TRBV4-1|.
CASSRWGSGRAADTQYF
TGCGCCAGCAGCCGATGGGGGAGCGGGAGGGCCGCAGATACGCAGTATTTT
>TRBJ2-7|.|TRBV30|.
CAWTWTDVPYEQYF
TGTGCCTGGACCTGGACAGACGTACCCTACGAGCAGTACTTC
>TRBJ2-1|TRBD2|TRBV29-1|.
CSGTGTTNEQFF
TGCAGCGGAACCGGGACTACGAATGAGCAGTTCTTC
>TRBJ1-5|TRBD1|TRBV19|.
CASRNSGTGRMGIQPQHF
TGTGCCAGTAGGAACTCCGGGACAGGGAGGATGGGGATCCAGCCCCAGCATTTT
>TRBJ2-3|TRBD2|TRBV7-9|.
CASSSPGLGWGYF
TGTGCCAGCAGCTCGCCGGGACTAGGTTGGGGATATTTT
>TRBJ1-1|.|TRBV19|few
CASSTVPNRASRNTEAFF
TGTGCCAGTAGTACCGTCCCGAACAGGGCTAGTAGGAACACTGAAGCTTTCTTT
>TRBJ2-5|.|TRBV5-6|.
CASSDGTLGTQYF
TGTGCCAGCAGCGATGGGACACTTGGGACCCAGTACTTC
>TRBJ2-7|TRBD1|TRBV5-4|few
CASSSHPGTVTYEQYF
TGTGCCAGCAGCTCCCACCCCGGGACAGTAACCTACGAGCAGTACTTC
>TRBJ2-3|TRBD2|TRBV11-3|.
CASSLSLAGVFTDTQYF
TGTGCCAGCAGCTTATCGCTAGCGGGAGTCTTCACAGATACGCAGTATTTT
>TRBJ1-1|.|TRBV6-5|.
CASSPGGRLNTEAFF
TGTGCCAGCAGCCCAGGTGGGAGGTTGAACACTGAAGCTTTCTTT
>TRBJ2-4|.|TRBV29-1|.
CSVRQTKNIQYF
TGCAGCGTTCGTCAGACCAAAAACATTCAGTACTTC
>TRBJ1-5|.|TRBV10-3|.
CAIGGLPNQPQHF
TGTGCCATCGGGGGCCTACCTAATCAGCCCCAGCATTTT
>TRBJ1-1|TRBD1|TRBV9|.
CASSAGDRDHTEAFF
TGTGCCAGCAGCGCCGGGGACAGGGACCACACTGAAGCTTTCTTT
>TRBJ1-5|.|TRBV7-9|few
CASSLAQGDSNQPQHF
TGTGCCAGCAGCTTAGCGCAAGGGGATAGCAATCAGCCCCAGCATTTT
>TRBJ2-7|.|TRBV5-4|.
CASSPRRSNNEQYF
TGTGCCAGCAGCCCTAGAAGGAGTAACAACGAGCAGTACTTC
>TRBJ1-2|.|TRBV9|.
CASSVAWGGYGYTF
TGTGCCAGCAGCGTAGCGTGGGGGGGCTATGGCTACACCTTC
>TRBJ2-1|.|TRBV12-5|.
CASGLAYGGYSYNEQFF
TGTGCTAGTGGTTTGGCCTACGGGGGATACTCCTACAATGAGCAGTTCTTC
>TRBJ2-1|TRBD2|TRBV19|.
CASTVAGALYNEQFF
TGTGCCAGTACCGTAGCGGGAGCTCTCTACAATGAGCAGTTCTTC
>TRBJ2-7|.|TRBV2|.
CASSDPRQPPSYEQYF
TGTGCCAGCAGTGACCCCCGACAGCCCCCCTCCTACGAGCAGTACTTC
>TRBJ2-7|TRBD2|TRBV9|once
CATSIGLADYEQYF
TGTGCCACCTCGATCGGACTAGCGGACTACGAGCAGTACTTC
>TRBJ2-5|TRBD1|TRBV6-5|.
CASRPGQGSQETQYF
TGTGCCAGCAGACCGGGACAGGGGTCTCAAGAGACCCAGTACTTC
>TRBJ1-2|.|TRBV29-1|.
CSVEGPRSYGYTF
TGCAGCGTTGAAGGTCCTCGTTCTTATGGCTACACCTTC
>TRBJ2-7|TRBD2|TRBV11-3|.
CASSLDWASGSYEQYF
TGTGCCAGCAGCTTAGATTGGGCTAGCGGGAGCTACGAGCAGTACTTC
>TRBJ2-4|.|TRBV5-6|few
CASSLGGLRNIQYF
TGTGCCAGCAGCTTGGGGGGGCTGAGAAACATTCAGTACTTC
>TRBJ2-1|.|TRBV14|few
CASSQDQVSSYNEQFF
TGTGCCAGCAGCCAAGATCAGGTTAGCTCCTACAATGAGCAGTTCTTC
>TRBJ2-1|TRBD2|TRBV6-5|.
CASSPSGRADNEQFF
TGTGCCAGCAGCCCTAGCGGGAGGGCCGACAATGAGCAGTTCTTC
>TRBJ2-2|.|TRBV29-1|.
CSVEGRQGWGEVTGELFF
TGCAGCGTTGAAGGGCGCCAGGGATGGGGGGAGGTTACCGGGGAGCTGTTTTTT
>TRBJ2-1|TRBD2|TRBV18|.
CASSMTSSGSLLGEQFF
TGTGCCAGCTCGATGACCTCTAGCGGGAGCCTCCTAGGGGAGCAGTTCTTC
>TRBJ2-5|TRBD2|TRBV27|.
CASIPLTGGRRETQYF
TGTGCCAGCATTCCCCTAACGGGAGGTCGGCGAGAGACCCAGTACTTC
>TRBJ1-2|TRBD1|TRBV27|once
CASSYQGTGYGYTF
TGTGCCAGCAGTTATCAGGGGACAGGGTATGGCTACACCTTC
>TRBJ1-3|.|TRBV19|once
CASRTGGFSGNTIYF
TGTGCCAGTAGAACGGGTGGGTTCTCTGGAAACACCATATATTTT
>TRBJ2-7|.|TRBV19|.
CASRTTGTLTYEQYF
TGTGCCAGTAGGACAACCGGGACTCTCACCTACGAGCAGTACTTC
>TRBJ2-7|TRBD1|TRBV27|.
CASSLYGTGSPYEQYF
TGTGCCAGCAGTTTATATGGGACAGGCAGCCCCTACGAGCAGTACTTC